This TCR beta chain was sequenced during a study of T-cell memory formation after mild COVID-19. Overall study: TCR clusters were mostly confined to one donor each. Overall study findings and caveats: Researchers report contracting CD4+ clones mostly in CM and EM, with CD8+ clones in EMRA.

The authors produced TCR alpha and TCR beta cDNA libraries with sample barcodes and UMIs by 5'RACE using constant-segment primers. MiXCR, applied by TCRdb to the 5' RACE reads, yields one record per CDR3 protein. The table has about 170,000 distinct CDR3 sequences, roughly 13% seen once. About this clonotype: The antigen remains unidentified.

V lost 3 bases, J lost 10 bases, and 3 bases stayed unmatched. This CDR3 has 11 amino acids. The germline V gene encodes CDR1 DFQATT and CDR2 SNEGSKA (reference sequence). The receptor's source is a man aged 18 to 29 who had mild COVID-19 (a few samples of this study predate the infection). Cell type and time point are not known. The sequenced sample consisted of PBMCs or a T cell subset sorted from them (not recorded which). The chain joins TRBV20-1 to TRBJ2-3; 8 nucleotides line up with TRBD2. The CDR3 nucleotides are TGCAGTGCTAGTCCGGGGGGGGCGCAGTATTTT. Residues: CSASPGGAQYF.